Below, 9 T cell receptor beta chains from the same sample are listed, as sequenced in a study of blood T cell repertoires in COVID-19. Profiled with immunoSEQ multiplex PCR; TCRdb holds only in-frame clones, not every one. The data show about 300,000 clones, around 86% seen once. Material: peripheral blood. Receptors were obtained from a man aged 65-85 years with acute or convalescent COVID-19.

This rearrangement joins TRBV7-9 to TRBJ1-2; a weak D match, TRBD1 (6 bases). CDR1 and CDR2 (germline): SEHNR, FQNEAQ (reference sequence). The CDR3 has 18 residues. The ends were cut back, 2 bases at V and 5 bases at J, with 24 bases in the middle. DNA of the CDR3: TGTGCCAGCAGCTTATTGGCCCCGGGCCCCGGGACACCATATGGCTACACCTTC. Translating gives CASSLLAPGPGTPYGYTF.

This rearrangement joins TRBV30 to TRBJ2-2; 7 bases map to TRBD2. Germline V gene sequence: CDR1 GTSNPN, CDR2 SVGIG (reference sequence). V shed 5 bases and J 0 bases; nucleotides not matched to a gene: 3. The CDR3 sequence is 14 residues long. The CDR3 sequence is CAWEGLTNTGELFF. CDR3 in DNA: TGTGCCTGGGAGGGACTAACGAACACCGGGGAGCTGTTTTTT.

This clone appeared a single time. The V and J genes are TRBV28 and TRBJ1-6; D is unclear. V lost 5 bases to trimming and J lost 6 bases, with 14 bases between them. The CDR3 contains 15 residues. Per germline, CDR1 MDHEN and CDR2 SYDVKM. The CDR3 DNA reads TGTGCCAGCAGTCATCAGGACTACCCTAATTCACCCCTCCACTTT. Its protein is CASSHQDYPNSPLHF.

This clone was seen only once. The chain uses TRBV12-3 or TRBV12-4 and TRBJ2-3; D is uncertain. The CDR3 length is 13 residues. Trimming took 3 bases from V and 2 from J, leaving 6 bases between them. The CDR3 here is CASSFGYTDTQYF. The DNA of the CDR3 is TGTGCCAGCAGTTTCGGGTACACAGATACGCAGTATTTT.

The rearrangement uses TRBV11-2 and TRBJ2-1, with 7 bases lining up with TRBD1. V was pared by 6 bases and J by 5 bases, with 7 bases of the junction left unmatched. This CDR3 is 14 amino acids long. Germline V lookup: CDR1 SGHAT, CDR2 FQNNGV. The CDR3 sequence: CASRPGTVDNEQFF. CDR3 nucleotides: TGTGCCAGCAGACCCGGGACAGTCGACAATGAGCAGTTCTTC.

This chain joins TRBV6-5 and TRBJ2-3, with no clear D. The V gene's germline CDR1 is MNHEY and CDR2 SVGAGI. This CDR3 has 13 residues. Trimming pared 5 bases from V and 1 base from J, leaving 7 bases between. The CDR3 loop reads CASSPAGTDTQYF. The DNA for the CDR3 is TGTGCCAGCAGTCCGGCGGGCACAGATACGCAGTATTTT.

CDR3 in DNA: TGTGCCAGCAGCCTCCTGGTCGGGACTGAAGCTTTCTTT. Translating gives CASSLLVGTEAFF. This chain uses TRBV11-2 with TRBJ1-1; D remains ambiguous. With 5 bases removed from V and 5 bases from J, the gap between germline ends came to 12 bases. There are 13 residues in the CDR3. In germline, CDR1 is SGHAT, CDR2 FQNNGV.

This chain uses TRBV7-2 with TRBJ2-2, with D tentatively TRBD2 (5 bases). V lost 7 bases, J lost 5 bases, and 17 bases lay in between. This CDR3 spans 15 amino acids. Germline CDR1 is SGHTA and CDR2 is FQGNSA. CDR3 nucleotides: TGTGCCAGCAATCTAGCTCGGGCTGGGACCGGGGAGCTGTTTTTT. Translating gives CASNLARAGTGELFF.

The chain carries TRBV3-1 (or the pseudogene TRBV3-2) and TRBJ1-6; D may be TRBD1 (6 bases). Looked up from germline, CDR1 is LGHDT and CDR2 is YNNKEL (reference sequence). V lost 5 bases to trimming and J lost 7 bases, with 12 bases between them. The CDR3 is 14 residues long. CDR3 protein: CASSTGQYNSPLHF. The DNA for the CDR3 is TGTGCCAGCAGCACAGGACAGTACAATTCACCCCTCCACTTT.